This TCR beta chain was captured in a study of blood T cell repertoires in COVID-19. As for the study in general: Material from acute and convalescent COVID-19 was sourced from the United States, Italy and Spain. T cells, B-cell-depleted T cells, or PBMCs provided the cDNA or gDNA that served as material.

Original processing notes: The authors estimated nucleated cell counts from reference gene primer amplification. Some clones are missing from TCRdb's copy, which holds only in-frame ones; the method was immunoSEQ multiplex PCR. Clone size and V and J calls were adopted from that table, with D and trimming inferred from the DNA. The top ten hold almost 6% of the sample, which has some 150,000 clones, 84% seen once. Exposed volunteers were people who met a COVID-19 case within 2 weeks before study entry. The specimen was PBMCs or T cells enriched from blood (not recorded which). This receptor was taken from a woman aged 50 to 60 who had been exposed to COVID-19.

CDR3 protein: CASSLGALAGGEQFF. CDR3 sequence (DNA): TGTGCCAGCAGCTTAGGGGCGCTAGCGGGGGGTGAGCAGTTCTTC. V gene TRBV11-2 combines with J gene TRBJ2-1; TRBD2 aligns across 11 bases. The CDR3 is 15 amino acids. In germline, CDR1 is SGHAT, CDR2 FQNNGV. The J segment lost 9 bases and the V segment lost 1 base, leaving 5 bases of the junction unmatched. Based on the CDR3 plus reference TRBV11-2 and TRBJ2-1, the full variable domain is EAGVAQSPRYKIIEKRQSVAFWCNPISGHATLYWYQQILGQGPKLLIQFQNNGVVDDSQLPKDRFSAERLKGVDSTLKIQPAKLEDSAVYLCASSLGALAGGEQFFGPGTRLTVL.